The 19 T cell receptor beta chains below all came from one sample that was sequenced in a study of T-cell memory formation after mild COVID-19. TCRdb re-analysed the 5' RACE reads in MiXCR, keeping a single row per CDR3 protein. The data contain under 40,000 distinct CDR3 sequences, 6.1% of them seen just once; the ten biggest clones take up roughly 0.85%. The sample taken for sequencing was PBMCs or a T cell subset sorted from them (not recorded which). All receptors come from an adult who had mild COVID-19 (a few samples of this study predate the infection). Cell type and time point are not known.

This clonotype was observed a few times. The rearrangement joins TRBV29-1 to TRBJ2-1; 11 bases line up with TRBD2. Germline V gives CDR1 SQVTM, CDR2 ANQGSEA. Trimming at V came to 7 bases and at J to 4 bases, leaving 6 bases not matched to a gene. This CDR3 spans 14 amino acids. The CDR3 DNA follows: TGCAGCGCCACCGGGACTAGCGGATACAATGAGCAGTTCTTC. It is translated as CSATGTSGYNEQFF.

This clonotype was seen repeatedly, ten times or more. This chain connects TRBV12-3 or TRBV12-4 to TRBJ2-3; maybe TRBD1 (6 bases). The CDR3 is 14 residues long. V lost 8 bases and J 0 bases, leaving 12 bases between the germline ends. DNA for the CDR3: TGTGCCAGCGGACAGAGCCATAGCACAGATACGCAGTATTTT. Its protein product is CASGQSHSTDTQYF.

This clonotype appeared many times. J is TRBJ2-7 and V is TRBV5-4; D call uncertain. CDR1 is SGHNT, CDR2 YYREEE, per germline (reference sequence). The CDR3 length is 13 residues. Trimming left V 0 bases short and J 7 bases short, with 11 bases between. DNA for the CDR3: TGTGCCAGCAGCTTGGCCAAGGAAAATGAGCAGTACTTC. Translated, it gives CASSLAKENEQYF.

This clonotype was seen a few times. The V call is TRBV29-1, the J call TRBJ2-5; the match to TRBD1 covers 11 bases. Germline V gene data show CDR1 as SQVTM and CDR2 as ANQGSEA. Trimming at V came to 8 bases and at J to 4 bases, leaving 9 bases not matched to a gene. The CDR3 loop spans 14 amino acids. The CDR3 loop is CSTLKGTGGETQYF. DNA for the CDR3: TGCAGCACCCTTAAAGGGACAGGGGGAGAGACCCAGTACTTC.

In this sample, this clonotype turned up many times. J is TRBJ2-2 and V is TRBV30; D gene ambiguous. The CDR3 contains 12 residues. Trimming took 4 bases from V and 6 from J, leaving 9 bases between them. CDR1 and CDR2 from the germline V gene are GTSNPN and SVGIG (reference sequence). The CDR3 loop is CAWTLLAGELFF. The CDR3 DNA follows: TGTGCCTGGACGTTGCTGGCCGGGGAGCTGTTTTTT.

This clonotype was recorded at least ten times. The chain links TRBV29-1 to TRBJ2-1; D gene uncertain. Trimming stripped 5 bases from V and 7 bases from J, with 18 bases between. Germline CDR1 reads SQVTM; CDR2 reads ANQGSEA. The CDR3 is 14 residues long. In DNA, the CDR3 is TGCAGCGTTCAAGGGCTGGTAGCCCGAAATGAGCAGTTCTTC. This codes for CSVQGLVARNEQFF.

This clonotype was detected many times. Here the CDR3 DNA reads TGCAGTGCTAGACGACTAGCGGGAGGGTTTGAGCAGTTCTTC. Protein sequence: CSARRLAGGFEQFF. The chain employs TRBV20-1 and TRBJ2-1; 14 bases agree with TRBD2. Germline lookup yields CDR1 DFQATT and CDR2 SNEGSKA (reference sequence). This CDR3 is built from 14 residues. V trimming: 2 bases; J trimming: 9 bases; junction bases outside the gene matches: 3.

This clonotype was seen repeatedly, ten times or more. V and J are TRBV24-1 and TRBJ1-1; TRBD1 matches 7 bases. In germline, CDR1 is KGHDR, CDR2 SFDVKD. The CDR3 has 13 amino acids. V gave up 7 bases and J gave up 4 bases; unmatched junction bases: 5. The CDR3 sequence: CATSETGITEAFF. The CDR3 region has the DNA TGTGCCACCAGCGAGACAGGGATCACTGAAGCTTTCTTT.

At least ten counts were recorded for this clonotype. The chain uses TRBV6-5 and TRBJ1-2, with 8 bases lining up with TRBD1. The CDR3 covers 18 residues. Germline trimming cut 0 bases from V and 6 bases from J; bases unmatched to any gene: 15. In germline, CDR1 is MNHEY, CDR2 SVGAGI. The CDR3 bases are TGTGCCAGCAGTTACTCGAGTGCCAGGGGGCGCGAACTCGATGGCTACACCTTC. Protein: CASSYSSARGRELDGYTF.

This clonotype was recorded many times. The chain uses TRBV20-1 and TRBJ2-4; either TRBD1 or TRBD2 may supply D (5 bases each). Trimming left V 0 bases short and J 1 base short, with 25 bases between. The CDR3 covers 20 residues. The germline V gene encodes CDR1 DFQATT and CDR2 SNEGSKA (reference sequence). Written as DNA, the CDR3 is TGCAGTGCTAGAGATAGAGGCCTCGGGACGGGGAGTAGGGCCAAAAACATTCAGTACTTC. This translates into CSARDRGLGTGSRAKNIQYF.

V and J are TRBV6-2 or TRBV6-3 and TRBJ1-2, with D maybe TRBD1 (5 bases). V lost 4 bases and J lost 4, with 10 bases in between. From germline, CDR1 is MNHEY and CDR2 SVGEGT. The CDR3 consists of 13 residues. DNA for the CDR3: TGTGCCAGCAGTTGGGACTTTGCCTATGGCTACACCTTC. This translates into CASSWDFAYGYTF.

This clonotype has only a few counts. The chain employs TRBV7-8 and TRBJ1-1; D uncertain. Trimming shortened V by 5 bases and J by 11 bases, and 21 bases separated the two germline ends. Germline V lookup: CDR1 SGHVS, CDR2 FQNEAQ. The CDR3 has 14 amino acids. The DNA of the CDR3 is TGTGCCAGCAGCCCACGAGAGGGAAAGAATGCGGCTTTCTTT. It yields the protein CASSPREGKNAAFF.

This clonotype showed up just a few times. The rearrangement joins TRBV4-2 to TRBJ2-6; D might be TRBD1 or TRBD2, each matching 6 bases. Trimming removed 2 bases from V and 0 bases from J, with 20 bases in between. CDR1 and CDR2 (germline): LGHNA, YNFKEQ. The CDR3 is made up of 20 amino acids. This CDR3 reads CASSQLSLGGQISGANVLTF. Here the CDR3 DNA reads TGTGCCAGCAGCCAATTGTCTCTTGGGGGGCAGATCTCTGGGGCCAACGTCCTGACTTTC.

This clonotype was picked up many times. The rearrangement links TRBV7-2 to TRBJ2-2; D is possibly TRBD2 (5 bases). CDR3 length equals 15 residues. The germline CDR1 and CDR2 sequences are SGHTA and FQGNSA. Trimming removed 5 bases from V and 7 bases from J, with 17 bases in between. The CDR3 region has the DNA TGTGCCAGCAGCGGGAAGGAGGCGAACGTCGGGGAGCTGTTTTTT. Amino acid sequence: CASSGKEANVGELFF.

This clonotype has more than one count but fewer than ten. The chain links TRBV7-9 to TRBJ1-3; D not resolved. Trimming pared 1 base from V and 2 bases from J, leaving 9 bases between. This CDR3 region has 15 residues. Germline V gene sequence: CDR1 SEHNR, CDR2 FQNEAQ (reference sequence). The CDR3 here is CASSLVLAPGNTIYF. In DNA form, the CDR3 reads TGTGCCAGCAGCTTAGTGCTGGCCCCTGGAAACACCATATATTTT.

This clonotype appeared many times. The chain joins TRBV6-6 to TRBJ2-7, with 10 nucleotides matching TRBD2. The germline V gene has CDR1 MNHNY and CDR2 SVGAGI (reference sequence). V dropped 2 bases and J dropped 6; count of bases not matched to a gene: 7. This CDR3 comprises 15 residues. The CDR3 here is CASSYPTSGVGEQYF. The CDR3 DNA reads TGTGCCAGCAGTTACCCCACTAGCGGGGTAGGCGAGCAGTACTTC.

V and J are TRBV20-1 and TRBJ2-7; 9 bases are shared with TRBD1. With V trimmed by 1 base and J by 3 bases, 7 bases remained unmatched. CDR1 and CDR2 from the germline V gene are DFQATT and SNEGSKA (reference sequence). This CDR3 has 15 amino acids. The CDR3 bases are TGCAGTGCTAGAGGGGGGACAGGGTCTTTCTACGAGCAGTACTTC. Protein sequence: CSARGGTGSFYEQYF.

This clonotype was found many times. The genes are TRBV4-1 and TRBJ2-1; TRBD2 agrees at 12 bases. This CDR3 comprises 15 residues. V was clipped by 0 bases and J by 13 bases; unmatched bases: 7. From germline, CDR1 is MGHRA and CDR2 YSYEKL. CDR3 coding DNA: TGCGCCAGCAGCCAAGACCCGACTAGCGGGAGAGGTCAGTTCTTC. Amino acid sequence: CASSQDPTSGRGQFF.

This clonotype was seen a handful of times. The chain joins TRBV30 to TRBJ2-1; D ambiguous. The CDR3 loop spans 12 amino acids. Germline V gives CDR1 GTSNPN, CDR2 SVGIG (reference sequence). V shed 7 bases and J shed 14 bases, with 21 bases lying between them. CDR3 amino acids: CASTLDRRLKFF. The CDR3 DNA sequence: TGTGCCTCTACCTTGGACCGGCGGTTAAAGTTCTTC.